The next 5 T cell receptor beta chains were all read from a single sample in a study of CD8+CD57+ T cells in acquired aplastic anemia (dated by TCRdb to 2017 to 2018). Sequencing instrument: Illumina HiSeq 2000. Genomic DNA served as template for TCR beta VDJ combination and CDR3 sequence profiling. The raw public data were reprocessed by TCRdb itself: fastp quality trimming at Q25, MiXCR clonotype calling, in-frame beta chains only. Rows are unified per CDR3 protein, each entry keeping the most common DNA and genes. In this sample the table shows 400,000 to 500,000 distinct CDR3 sequences, 60% to 80% of which occur a single time. Clones ranked in the top ten supply 4% of the sample. Sequencing used sorted CD4+, CD8+, or CD8+CD57+ T cells (not recorded which) from PBMCs. The receptors shown here come from a human donor in good health, serving as a control.

The gene calls are TRBV4-2 and TRBJ2-3; TRBD2 agrees at 7 bases. V gave up 9 bases and J gave up 7 bases; unmatched junction bases: 13. The germline gives CDR1 LGHNA, CDR2 YNFKEQ. CDR3 length: 14 residues. The CDR3 reads CARRRAGSLNTQYF. DNA for the CDR3: TGTGCCAGGAGGAGAGCGGGGAGCCTCAATACGCAGTATTTT.

Many counts were recorded for this clonotype. The J gene is TRBJ1-2, the V gene TRBV19, with TRBD1 identical over 8 bases. CDR1 and CDR2 (germline): LNHDA, SQIVND (reference sequence). V lost 6 bases and J lost 4; bases outside the gene matches: 7. This CDR3 has 14 residues. CDR3 amino acids: CASRTPTGVYGYTF. The CDR3 DNA follows: TGTGCCAGTAGGACACCGACAGGGGTCTATGGCTACACCTTC.

Only a few counts were recorded for this clonotype. The chain employs TRBV25-1 and TRBJ2-5, with 7 bases aligning to TRBD1. V lost 6 bases to trimming and J lost 7 bases; unmatched junction nucleotides: 5. CDR1 is MGHDK, CDR2 SYGVNS, per germline. The CDR3 totals 12 residues. Written as DNA, the CDR3 is TGTGCCAGCAGCAGGGGGTTGGGGACCCAGTACTTC. It codes for CASSRGLGTQYF.

This sequence joins TRBV20-1 and TRBJ1-6; 7 nucleotides match TRBD1. CDR3 size: 14 residues. The V gene's germline CDR1 is DFQATT and CDR2 SNEGSKA (reference sequence). Trimming cost V 3 bases and J 10 bases; bases outside gene matches: 9. The CDR3 spells CSAREGAEYSPLHF. Written as DNA, the CDR3 is TGCAGTGCTAGGGAGGGGGCAGAGTACTCACCCCTCCACTTT.

The chain uses TRBV4-2 and TRBJ2-3; D ambiguous. CDR1 and CDR2 from the germline V gene are LGHNA and YNFKEQ. V was clipped by 5 bases and J by 2 bases, with 14 bases between them. This CDR3 comprises 15 residues. CDR3 coding DNA: TGTGCCAGCAGCGTAGGTGGAAGGTACACAGATACGCAGTATTTT. This gives the protein CASSVGGRYTDTQYF.